These 2 T cell receptor beta chains originate from one sample sequenced in a study of blood T cell repertoires in COVID-19. The repertoire was sequenced with immunoSEQ multiplex PCR; TCRdb's copy has only in-frame clones and lacks some. Counted here are a few hundred thousand clones, about nine tenths occurring once; the ten biggest clones make up 1.5% to 2%. Sequenced input: PBMCs or T cells enriched from blood (not recorded which). The receptors stem from a woman in her thirties who had recovered from COVID-19.

The chain links TRBV6-5 to TRBJ1-1; D gene ambiguous. CDR3 length: 14 residues. V was shortened by 7 bases and J by 3 bases, with 15 bases between the two germline ends. The germline CDR1 and CDR2 sequences are MNHEY and SVGAGI. The CDR3 protein is CASTPRIGDTEAFF. The CDR3 DNA reads as TGTGCCAGCACCCCCAGGATTGGTGACACTGAAGCTTTCTTT.

V and J are TRBV19 and TRBJ1-2; no clear D gene. Trimming pared 5 bases from V and 4 bases from J, leaving 14 bases between. The CDR3 spans 14 residues. CDR1 and CDR2 from the germline V gene are LNHDA and SQIVND (reference sequence). The CDR3 here is CASSPDRTFYGYTF. The DNA of the CDR3 is TGTGCCAGTAGTCCCGACCGGACTTTCTATGGCTACACCTTC.